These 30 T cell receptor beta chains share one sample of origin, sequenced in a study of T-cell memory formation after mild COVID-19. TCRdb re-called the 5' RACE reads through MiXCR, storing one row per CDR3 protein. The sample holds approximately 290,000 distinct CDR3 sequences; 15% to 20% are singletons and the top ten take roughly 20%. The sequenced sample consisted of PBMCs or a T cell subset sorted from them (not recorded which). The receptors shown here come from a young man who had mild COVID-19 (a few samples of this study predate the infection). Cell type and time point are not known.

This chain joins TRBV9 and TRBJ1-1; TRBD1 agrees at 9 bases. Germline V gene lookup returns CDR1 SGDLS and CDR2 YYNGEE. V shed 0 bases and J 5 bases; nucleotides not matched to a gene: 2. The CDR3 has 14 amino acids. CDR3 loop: CASSVGTGVTEAFF. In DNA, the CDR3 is TGTGCCAGCAGCGTAGGGACAGGGGTAACTGAAGCTTTCTTT.

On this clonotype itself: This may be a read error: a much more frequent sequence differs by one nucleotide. For the CDR3, the DNA is TGCAGTGCACCGACCTTTGACAGGTCCTATGGCTACACCTTC. Encoded protein: CSAPTFDRSYGYTF. The chain joins TRBV20-1 to TRBJ1-2; maybe TRBD1 (6 bases). V was clipped by 6 bases and J by 4 bases, with 18 bases between them. The CDR3 has 14 amino acids. The germline gives CDR1 DFQATT, CDR2 SNEGSKA (reference sequence).

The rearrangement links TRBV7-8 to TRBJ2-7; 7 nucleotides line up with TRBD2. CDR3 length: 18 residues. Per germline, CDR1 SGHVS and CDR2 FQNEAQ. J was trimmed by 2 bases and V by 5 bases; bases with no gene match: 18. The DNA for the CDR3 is TGTGCCAGCAGCATGCCTAACCCAGCGGGGATACTAACCTACGAGCAGTACTTC. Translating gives CASSMPNPAGILTYEQYF. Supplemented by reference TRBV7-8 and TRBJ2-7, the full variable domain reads GAGVSQSPRYKVAKRGQDVALRCDPISGHVSLFWYQQALGQGPEFLTYFQNEAQLDKSGLPSDRFFAERPEGSVSTLKIQRTQQEDSAVYLCASSMPNPAGILTYEQYFGPGTRLTVT.

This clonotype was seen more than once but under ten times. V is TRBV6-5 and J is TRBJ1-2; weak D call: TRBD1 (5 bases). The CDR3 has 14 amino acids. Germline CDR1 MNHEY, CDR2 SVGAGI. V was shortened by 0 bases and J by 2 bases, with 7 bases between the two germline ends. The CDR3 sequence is CASSYSGRNYGYTF. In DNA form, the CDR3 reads TGTGCCAGCAGTTACTCGGGACGGAACTATGGCTACACCTTC.

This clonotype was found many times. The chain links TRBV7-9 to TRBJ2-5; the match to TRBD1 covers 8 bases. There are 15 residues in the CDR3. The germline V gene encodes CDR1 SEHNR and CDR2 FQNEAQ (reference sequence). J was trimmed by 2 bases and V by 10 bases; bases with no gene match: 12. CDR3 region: CATCPGQAVQETQYF. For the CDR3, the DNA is TGTGCCACCTGCCCGGGACAGGCCGTTCAAGAGACCCAGTACTTC.

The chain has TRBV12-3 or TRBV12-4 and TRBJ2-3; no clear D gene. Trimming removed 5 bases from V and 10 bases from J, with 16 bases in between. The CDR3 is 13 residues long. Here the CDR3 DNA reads TGTGCCAGCAGTCCCCCGGAAAATCAGGCGCAGTATTTT. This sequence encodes CASSPPENQAQYF.

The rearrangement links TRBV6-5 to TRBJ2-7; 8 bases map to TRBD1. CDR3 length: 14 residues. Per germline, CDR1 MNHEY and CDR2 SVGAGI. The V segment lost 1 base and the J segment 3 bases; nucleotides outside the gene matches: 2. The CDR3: CASSYFDRGYEQYF. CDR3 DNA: TGTGCCAGCAGTTACTTTGACAGGGGCTACGAGCAGTACTTC.

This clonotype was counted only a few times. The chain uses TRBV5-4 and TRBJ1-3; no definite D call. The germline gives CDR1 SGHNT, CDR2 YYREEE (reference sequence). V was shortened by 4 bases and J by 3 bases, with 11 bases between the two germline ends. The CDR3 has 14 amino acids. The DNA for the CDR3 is TGTGCCAGCAGCCCCACACCCGGTGGAAACACCATATATTTT. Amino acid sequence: CASSPTPGGNTIYF.

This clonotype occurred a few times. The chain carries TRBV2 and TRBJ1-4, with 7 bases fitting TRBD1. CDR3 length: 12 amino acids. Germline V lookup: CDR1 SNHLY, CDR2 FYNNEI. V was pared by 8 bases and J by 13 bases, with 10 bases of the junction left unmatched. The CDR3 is CASSDLTGLLFF. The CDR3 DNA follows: TGTGCCAGCTCCGACCTGACAGGGTTACTGTTTTTT.

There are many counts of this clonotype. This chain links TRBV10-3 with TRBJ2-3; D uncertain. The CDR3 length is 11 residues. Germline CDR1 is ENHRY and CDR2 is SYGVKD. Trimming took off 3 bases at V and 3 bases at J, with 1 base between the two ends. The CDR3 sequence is CAISETDTQYF. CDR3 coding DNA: TGTGCCATCAGTGAAACAGATACGCAGTATTTT.

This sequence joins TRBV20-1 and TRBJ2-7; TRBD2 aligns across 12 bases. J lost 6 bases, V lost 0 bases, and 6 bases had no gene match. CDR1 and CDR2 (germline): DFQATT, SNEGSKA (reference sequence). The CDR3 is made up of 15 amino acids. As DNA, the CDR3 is TGCAGTGCTAGAGATATGCTAGCGGGGGGGTCCGAGCAGTACTTC. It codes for CSARDMLAGGSEQYF.

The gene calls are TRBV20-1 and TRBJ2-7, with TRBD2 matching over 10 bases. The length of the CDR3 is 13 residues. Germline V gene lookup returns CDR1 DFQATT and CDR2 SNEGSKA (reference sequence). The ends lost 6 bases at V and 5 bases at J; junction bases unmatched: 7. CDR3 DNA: TGCAGTGCCGAACTAGCGGGGAGCAACGAGCAGTACGTC. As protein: CSAELAGSNEQYV.

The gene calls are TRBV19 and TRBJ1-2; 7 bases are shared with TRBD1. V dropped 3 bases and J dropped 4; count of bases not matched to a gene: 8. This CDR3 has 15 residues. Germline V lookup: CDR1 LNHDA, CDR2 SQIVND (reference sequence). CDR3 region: CASSIPGTASYGYTF. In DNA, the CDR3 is TGTGCCAGTAGTATCCCCGGGACAGCCTCCTATGGCTACACCTTC.

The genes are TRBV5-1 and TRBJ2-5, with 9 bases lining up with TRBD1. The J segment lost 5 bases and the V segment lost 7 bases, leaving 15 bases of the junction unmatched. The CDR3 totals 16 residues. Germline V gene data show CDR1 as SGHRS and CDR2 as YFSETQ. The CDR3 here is CASGPGQGTHGETQYF. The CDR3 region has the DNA TGCGCCAGCGGTCCGGGACAGGGAACCCACGGGGAGACCCAGTACTTC.

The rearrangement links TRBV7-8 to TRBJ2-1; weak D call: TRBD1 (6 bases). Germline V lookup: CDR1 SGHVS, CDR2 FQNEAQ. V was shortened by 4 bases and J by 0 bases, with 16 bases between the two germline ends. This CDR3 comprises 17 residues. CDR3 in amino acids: CASSYGQTTFSYNEQFF. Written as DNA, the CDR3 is TGTGCCAGCAGCTATGGACAGACAACTTTCTCCTACAATGAGCAGTTCTTC.

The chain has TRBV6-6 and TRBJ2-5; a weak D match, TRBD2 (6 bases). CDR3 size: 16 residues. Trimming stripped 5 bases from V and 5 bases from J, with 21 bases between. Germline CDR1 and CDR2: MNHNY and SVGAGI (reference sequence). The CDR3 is CASSETGRRDWETQYF. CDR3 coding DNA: TGTGCCAGCAGTGAAACCGGGAGAAGGGATTGGGAGACCCAGTACTTC.

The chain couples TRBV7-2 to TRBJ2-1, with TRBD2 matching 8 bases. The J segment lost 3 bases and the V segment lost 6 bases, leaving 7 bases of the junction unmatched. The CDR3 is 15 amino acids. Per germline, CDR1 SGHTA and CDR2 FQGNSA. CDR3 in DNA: TGTGCCAGCAGGAATCCGGGACTAGGCTACAATGAGCAGTTCTTC. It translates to CASRNPGLGYNEQFF.

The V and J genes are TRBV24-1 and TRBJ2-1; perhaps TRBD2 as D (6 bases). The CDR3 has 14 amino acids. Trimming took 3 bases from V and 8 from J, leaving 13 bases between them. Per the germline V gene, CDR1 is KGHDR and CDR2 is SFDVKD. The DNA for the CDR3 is TGTGCCACCAGTGATAGGAGGGGCCTGGATGAGCAGTTCTTC. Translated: CATSDRRGLDEQFF.

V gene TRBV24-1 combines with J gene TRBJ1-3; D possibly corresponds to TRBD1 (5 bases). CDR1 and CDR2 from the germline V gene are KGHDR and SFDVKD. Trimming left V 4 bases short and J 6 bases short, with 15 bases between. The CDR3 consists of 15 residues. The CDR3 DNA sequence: TGTGCCACCAGTGACTCGCGGACGGGGACAAACACCATATATTTT. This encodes CATSDSRTGTNTIYF.

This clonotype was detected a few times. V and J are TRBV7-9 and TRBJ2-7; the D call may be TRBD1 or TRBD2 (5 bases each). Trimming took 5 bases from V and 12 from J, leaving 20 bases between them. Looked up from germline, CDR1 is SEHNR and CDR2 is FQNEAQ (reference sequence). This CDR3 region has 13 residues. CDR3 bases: TGTGCCAGCAGCGGGGGTGGGTTGCAGCCAACGTACTTC. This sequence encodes CASSGGGLQPTYF.

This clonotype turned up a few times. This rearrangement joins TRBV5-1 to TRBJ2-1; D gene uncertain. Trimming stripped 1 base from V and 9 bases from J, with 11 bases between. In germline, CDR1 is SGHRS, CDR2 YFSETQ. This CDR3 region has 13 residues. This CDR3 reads CASSLPLVSEQFF. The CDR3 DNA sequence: TGCGCCAGCAGCTTGCCCCTCGTGTCTGAGCAGTTCTTC.

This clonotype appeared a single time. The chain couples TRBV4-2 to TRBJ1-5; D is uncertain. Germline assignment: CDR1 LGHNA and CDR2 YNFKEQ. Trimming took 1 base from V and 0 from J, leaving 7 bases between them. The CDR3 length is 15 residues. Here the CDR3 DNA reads TGTGCCAGCAGCCAAGGAGCCCATAGCAATCAGCCCCAGCATTTT. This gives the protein CASSQGAHSNQPQHF.

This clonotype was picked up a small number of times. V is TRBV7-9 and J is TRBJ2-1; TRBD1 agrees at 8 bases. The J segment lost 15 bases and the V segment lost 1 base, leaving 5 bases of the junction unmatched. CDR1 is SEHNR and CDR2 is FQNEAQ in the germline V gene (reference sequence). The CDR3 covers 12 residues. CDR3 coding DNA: TGTGCCAGCAGCTTAGATGCAGGGGGCCTGTTCTTC. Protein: CASSLDAGGLFF.

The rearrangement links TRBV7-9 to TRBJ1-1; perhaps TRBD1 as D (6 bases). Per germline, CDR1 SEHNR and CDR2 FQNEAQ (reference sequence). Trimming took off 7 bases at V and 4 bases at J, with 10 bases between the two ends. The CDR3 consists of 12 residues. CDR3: CASTSGATEAFF. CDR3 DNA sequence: TGTGCCAGCACCTCGGGGGCCACTGAAGCTTTCTTT.

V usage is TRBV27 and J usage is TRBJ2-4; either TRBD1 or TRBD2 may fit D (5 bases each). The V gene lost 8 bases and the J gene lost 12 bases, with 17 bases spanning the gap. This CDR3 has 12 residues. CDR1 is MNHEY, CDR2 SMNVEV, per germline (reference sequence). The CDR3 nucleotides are TGTGCCAGCTGGGACCCTTCTGGCGCTCAGTACTTC. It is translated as CASWDPSGAQYF.

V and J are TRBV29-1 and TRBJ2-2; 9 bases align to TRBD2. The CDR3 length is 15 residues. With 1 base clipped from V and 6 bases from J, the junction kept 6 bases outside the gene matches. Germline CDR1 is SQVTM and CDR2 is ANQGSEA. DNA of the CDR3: TGCAGCGTTGAAGGCGGGGGGGGCGCAGCCGGGGAGCTGTTTTTT. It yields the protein CSVEGGGGAAGELFF.

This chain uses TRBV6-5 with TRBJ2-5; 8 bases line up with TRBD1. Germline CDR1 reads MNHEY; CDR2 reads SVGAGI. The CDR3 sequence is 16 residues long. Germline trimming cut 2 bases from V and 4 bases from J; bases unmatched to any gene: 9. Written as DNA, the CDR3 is TGTGCCAGCAGTTACATGGGCAGGGGGCATTCAGAGACCCAGTACTTC. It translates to CASSYMGRGHSETQYF.

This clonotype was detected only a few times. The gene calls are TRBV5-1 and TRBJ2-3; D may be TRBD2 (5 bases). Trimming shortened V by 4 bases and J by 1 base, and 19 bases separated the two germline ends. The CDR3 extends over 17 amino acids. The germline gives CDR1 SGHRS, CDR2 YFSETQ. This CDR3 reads CASSRRATISRTDTQYF. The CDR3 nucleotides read TGCGCCAGCAGCCGGCGGGCCACCATCTCTCGCACAGATACGCAGTATTTT.

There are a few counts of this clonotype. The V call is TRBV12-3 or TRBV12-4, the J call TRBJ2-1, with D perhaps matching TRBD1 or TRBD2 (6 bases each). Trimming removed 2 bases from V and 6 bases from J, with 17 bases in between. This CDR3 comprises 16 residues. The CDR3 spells CASSLYEGGRGNEQFF. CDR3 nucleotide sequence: TGTGCCAGCAGTTTATATGAGGGGGGCAGGGGCAATGAGCAGTTCTTC.

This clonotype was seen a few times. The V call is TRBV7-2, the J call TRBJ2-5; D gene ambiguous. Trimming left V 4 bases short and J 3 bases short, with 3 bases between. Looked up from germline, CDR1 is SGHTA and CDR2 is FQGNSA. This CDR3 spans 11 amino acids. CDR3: CASSSKETQYF. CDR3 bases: TGTGCCAGCAGCTCCAAAGAGACCCAGTACTTC.